This T cell receptor beta chain was profiled in a study of human T cells and chemical hapten exposure. Germline V CDR1 and CDR2: ENHRY, SYGVKD. The CDR3 is 13 amino acids. The J segment lost 8 bases and the V segment lost 6 bases, leaving 8 bases of the junction unmatched. Study findings and constraints: After DPC sensitization, TCRs above 1 in 1000 frequency showed no change.

This clonotype was counted a single time. The antigen remains undetermined. Library construction involved attaching unique molecular identifiers to individual cDNA molecules, which allowed quantitative, reproducible TCR counting. A single record per CDR3 protein comes from TCRdb applying MiXCR to the RACE reads. The sample comprises about 180,000 distinct CDR3 sequences, just under 30% of which are singletons, and less than 3.5% rests with the top ten. Time point indicated: pre-sensitization, week 0. Regarding treatment: therapeutic diphenylcyclopropenone sensitization with weekly scalp DPC. The source is a woman aged 25 to 39 with alopecia areata. Some clones in this sample may be carry-over from other donors' samples. The input for sequencing was whole blood, taken in connection with sensitization to the hapten diphenylcyclopropenone (DPC). The V gene is TRBV10-3, the J gene TRBJ1-2; 8 positions agree with TRBD1. CDR3 sequence reads: CAISPGQGRGYTF. Written as DNA, the CDR3 is TGTGCCATCAGCCCCGGACAGGGACGCGGCTACACCTTC.